These 4 T cell receptor beta chains originate from one sample sequenced in a study of blood T cell repertoires in COVID-19. The table came from immunoSEQ multiplex PCR; TCRdb's copy has only in-frame clones and leaves some out. Of around 230,000 clones listed, approximately 85% are singletons. Input material: peripheral blood. These receptors all come from a man in his forties or fifties with COVID-19, enrolled during active disease.

This chain uses TRBV25-1 with TRBJ2-3; D perhaps matches TRBD2 (7 bases). V was pared by 3 bases and J by 3 bases, with 16 bases between. Germline CDR1 is MGHDK and CDR2 is SYGVNS. The CDR3 has 16 residues. CDR3 protein: CASSDPRGRVTDTQYF. In nucleotides, the CDR3 is TGTGCCAGCAGTGACCCGCGGGGGCGCGTAACAGATACGCAGTATTTT.

A few counts support this clone. The chain carries TRBV3-1 (or the pseudogene TRBV3-2) and TRBJ1-1; 8 bases are shared with TRBD1. CDR3 size: 13 residues. CDR1 and CDR2 (germline): LGHDT, YNNKEL (reference sequence). The junction had 7 bases not matched to a gene; V was cut back by 4 bases and J by 9 bases. The CDR3 loop is CASSLRQGFQAFF. In DNA form, the CDR3 reads TGTGCCAGCAGCCTTCGACAGGGGTTCCAAGCTTTCTTT.

The genes are TRBV10-3 and TRBJ2-3, with 14 nucleotides matching TRBD2. This CDR3 has 14 amino acids. Germline V gives CDR1 ENHRY, CDR2 SYGVKD. Trimming removed 6 bases from V and 4 bases from J; junction bases left unmatched: 0. The CDR3 DNA follows: TGTGCCATCAGGACTAGCGGGGGGGCAGATACGCAGTATTTT. Amino acids: CAIRTSGGADTQYF.

The chain combines TRBV13 with TRBJ2-5; 11 bases match TRBD2. V shed 2 bases and J 2 bases; nucleotides not matched to a gene: 1. The CDR3 is made up of 15 amino acids. Germline assignment: CDR1 PRHDT and CDR2 FYEKMQ (reference sequence). The CDR3 reads CASSLLAGGQETQYF. Here the CDR3 DNA reads TGTGCCAGCAGCTTACTAGCGGGGGGTCAAGAGACCCAGTACTTC.